This TCR beta chain was identified during a study of blood T cells in healthy people across ages. Overall study results and limits: Across the age range, TCR beta diversity per million T cells fell in a roughly linear way.

It was with a sample-barcoded 5' primer and a J-beta primer mix that a second PCR of about 6 to 11 cycles was run. Each cDNA molecule was tagged by a template-switch adaptor with 12 random nucleotides. One entry per CDR3 protein, called by TCRdb with MiXCR from the 5' RACE reads. The repertoire holds about 590,000 distinct CDR3 sequences, with roughly 30% as singletons. No fewer than 6 million PBMCs went into each sample. This clonotype occurred many times. Its antigen remains unknown. Germline V gene lookup returns CDR1 SGHRS and CDR2 YFSETQ. V was shortened by 2 bases and J by 1 base, with 9 bases between the two germline ends. CDR3 size: 14 residues.

The sequencing sample was made of blood. The sequence came from an elderly woman in good health. V gene TRBV5-1 combines with J gene TRBJ2-5; D is uncertain. The CDR3 spells CASSFGRLQETQYF. The CDR3 DNA follows: TGCGCCAGCAGCTTTGGACGGCTCCAAGAGACCCAGTACTTC.